Listed below are T cell receptor beta chains from one sample, sequenced in a study of blood T cell repertoires in COVID-19. Assay: immunoSEQ multiplex PCR; the TCRdb copy retains only in-frame clones and omits some. The data contain about 56,000 clones, around 80% of them seen just once; the ten biggest clones take up roughly 13%. The sample was peripheral blood. These receptors originate from a woman older than 75 with acute or convalescent COVID-19. Each CDR3 is given with its conserved first and last residue. Fields, in order: J gene, V gene, CDR3 length, D gene, clone size, CDR3 protein, CDR3 DNA. D genes are given only for firm matches. Not every row has a clone size; where given, it reads once, few, many or a size class.

J gene: TRBJ2-1
V gene: TRBV11-3
CDR3 length: 16
D gene: -
clone size: -
CDR3 protein: CASSLERYSSYNEQFF
CDR3 DNA: TGTGCCAGCAGCTTAGAGAGATACAGCTCCTACAATGAGCAGTTCTTC

J gene: TRBJ1-3
V gene: TRBV11-2
CDR3 length: 18
D gene: -
clone size: -
CDR3 protein: CASSSLVRGKHTGNTIYF
CDR3 DNA: TGTGCCAGCAGCTCCCTCGTACGGGGGAAGCATACTGGAAACACCATATATTTT

J gene: TRBJ2-5
V gene: TRBV6-5
CDR3 length: 14
D gene: TRBD2
clone size: -
CDR3 protein: CASSFGLAGETQYF
CDR3 DNA: TGTGCCAGCAGTTTCGGACTAGCGGGAGAGACCCAGTACTTC

J gene: TRBJ1-5
V gene: TRBV11-2
CDR3 length: 14
D gene: -
clone size: few
CDR3 protein: CASSPSGNNQPQHF
CDR3 DNA: TGTGCCAGCAGTCCTTCAGGGAACAATCAGCCCCAGCATTTT

J gene: TRBJ1-3
V gene: TRBV6-6
CDR3 length: 16
D gene: TRBD1
clone size: -
CDR3 protein: CASSQQGVSSGNTIYF
CDR3 DNA: TGTGCCAGCAGTCAGCAGGGGGTGAGCTCTGGAAACACCATATATTTT

J gene: TRBJ2-3
V gene: TRBV4-2
CDR3 length: 16
D gene: TRBD2
clone size: -
CDR3 protein: CASSQAPLAGTDTQYF
CDR3 DNA: TGTGCCAGCAGCCAAGCCCCCCTAGCGGGGACAGATACGCAGTATTTT

J gene: TRBJ2-1
V gene: TRBV4-1
CDR3 length: 16
D gene: -
clone size: -
CDR3 protein: CASSQEAPSSYNEQFF
CDR3 DNA: TGCGCCAGCAGCCAAGAGGCCCCCAGCTCCTACAATGAGCAGTTCTTC

J gene: TRBJ2-7
V gene: TRBV6-5
CDR3 length: 14
D gene: TRBD1
clone size: -
CDR3 protein: CASRRQGSSYEQYF
CDR3 DNA: TGTGCCAGCAGAAGACAGGGCAGCTCCTACGAGCAGTACTTC

J gene: TRBJ1-2
V gene: TRBV29-1
CDR3 length: 12
D gene: -
clone size: -
CDR3 protein: CSVTPGMDGYTF
CDR3 DNA: TGCAGCGTTACACCGGGGATGGATGGCTACACCTTC

J gene: TRBJ1-6
V gene: TRBV19
CDR3 length: 14
D gene: -
clone size: once
CDR3 protein: CASSIGGIDSPLHF
CDR3 DNA: TGTGCCAGTAGTATAGGAGGGATCGACTCACCCCTCCACTTT

J gene: TRBJ1-1
V gene: TRBV18
CDR3 length: 16
D gene: TRBD1
clone size: -
CDR3 protein: CASSPPSGGYGTEAFF
CDR3 DNA: TGTGCCAGCTCACCACCGTCAGGGGGCTACGGAACTGAAGCTTTCTTT

J gene: TRBJ2-1
V gene: TRBV2
CDR3 length: 16
D gene: TRBD2
clone size: -
CDR3 protein: CASSEVAGMHYNEQFF
CDR3 DNA: TGTGCCAGCAGTGAAGTAGCGGGGATGCACTACAATGAGCAGTTCTTC

J gene: TRBJ2-1
V gene: TRBV11-3
CDR3 length: 15
D gene: -
clone size: -
CDR3 protein: CASSSTAGSYNEQFF
CDR3 DNA: TGTGCCAGCAGCTCTACAGCGGGTTCCTACAATGAGCAGTTCTTC

J gene: TRBJ2-5
V gene: TRBV24-1
CDR3 length: 14
D gene: -
clone size: -
CDR3 protein: CATSDSKGLETQYF
CDR3 DNA: TGTGCCACCAGTGATTCTAAGGGACTAGAGACCCAGTACTTC

J gene: TRBJ2-1
V gene: TRBV4-1
CDR3 length: 12
D gene: -
clone size: few
CDR3 protein: CASSQEGLTQFF
CDR3 DNA: TGCGCCAGCAGCCAAGAGGGACTTACCCAGTTCTTC

J gene: TRBJ1-5
V gene: TRBV19
CDR3 length: 14
D gene: -
clone size: -
CDR3 protein: CASSYRTSNQPQHF
CDR3 DNA: TGTGCCAGTAGTTACAGGACGAGCAATCAGCCCCAGCATTTT

J gene: TRBJ1-6
V gene: TRBV6-1
CDR3 length: 15
D gene: -
clone size: -
CDR3 protein: CASSEVGQGNSPLHF
CDR3 DNA: TGTGCCAGCAGTGAAGTCGGGCAGGGGAATTCACCCCTCCACTTT

J gene: TRBJ2-5
V gene: TRBV14
CDR3 length: 15
D gene: TRBD2
clone size: -
CDR3 protein: CASSRSGGDQETQYF
CDR3 DNA: TGTGCCAGCAGCCGGTCCGGGGGGGACCAAGAGACCCAGTACTTC

J gene: TRBJ2-1
V gene: TRBV5-1
CDR3 length: 13
D gene: -
clone size: few
CDR3 protein: CASTLQANNEQFF
CDR3 DNA: TGCGCCAGCACCCTCCAGGCTAACAATGAGCAGTTCTTC

J gene: TRBJ2-7
V gene: TRBV5-1
CDR3 length: 17
D gene: -
clone size: -
CDR3 protein: CASSLFLRRQGGYEQYF
CDR3 DNA: TGCGCCAGCAGCTTGTTCCTCAGGCGTCAGGGTGGCTACGAGCAGTACTTC

J gene: TRBJ2-3
V gene: TRBV3-1/TRBV3-2
CDR3 length: 13
D gene: -
clone size: -
CDR3 protein: CASSLRASDTQYF
CDR3 DNA: TGTGCCAGCAGCCTTAGAGCGTCAGATACGCAGTATTTT

J gene: TRBJ1-2
V gene: TRBV7-9
CDR3 length: 14
D gene: -
clone size: few
CDR3 protein: CASSLGGDNYGYTF
CDR3 DNA: TGTGCCAGCAGCTTAGGCGGGGATAACTATGGCTACACCTTC

J gene: TRBJ1-4
V gene: TRBV13
CDR3 length: 11
D gene: -
clone size: -
CDR3 protein: CASSGRGKVFF
CDR3 DNA: TGTGCCAGCAGCGGGAGGGGTAAGGTGTTTTTT

J gene: TRBJ1-3
V gene: TRBV19
CDR3 length: 13
D gene: -
clone size: -
CDR3 protein: CASSISTGNTIYF
CDR3 DNA: TGTGCCAGTAGTATTTCTACTGGAAACACCATATATTTT

J gene: TRBJ1-3
V gene: TRBV21-1
CDR3 length: 15
D gene: -
clone size: once
CDR3 protein: CASSKGSDSGNTIYF
CDR3 DNA: TGTGCCAGCAGCAAAGGGTCAGACTCTGGAAACACCATATATTTT

J gene: TRBJ2-3
V gene: TRBV7-2
CDR3 length: 15
D gene: -
clone size: -
CDR3 protein: CASSSQGQSTDTQYF
CDR3 DNA: TGTGCCAGCAGCTCTCAAGGACAGAGCACAGATACGCAGTATTTT

J gene: TRBJ1-1
V gene: TRBV11-2
CDR3 length: 14
D gene: -
clone size: -
CDR3 protein: CASSPQRGNTEAFF
CDR3 DNA: TGTGCCAGCAGCCCACAACGGGGAAACACTGAAGCTTTCTTT

J gene: TRBJ1-1
V gene: TRBV2
CDR3 length: 14
D gene: TRBD1
clone size: -
CDR3 protein: CASSERGQGFEAFF
CDR3 DNA: TGTGCCAGCAGTGAGCGGGGACAGGGTTTTGAAGCTTTCTTT

J gene: TRBJ2-1
V gene: TRBV14
CDR3 length: 15
D gene: TRBD1
clone size: -
CDR3 protein: CASSPGDRAHNEQFF
CDR3 DNA: TGTGCCAGCAGCCCGGGGGACAGGGCCCACAATGAGCAGTTCTTC

J gene: TRBJ1-2
V gene: TRBV29-1
CDR3 length: 14
D gene: -
clone size: few
CDR3 protein: CSSGSGLAPSGYTF
CDR3 DNA: TGCAGCTCGGGATCCGGGCTAGCCCCTAGCGGCTACACCTTC

J gene: TRBJ2-2
V gene: TRBV5-4
CDR3 length: 17
D gene: TRBD2
clone size: -
CDR3 protein: CASSTPSGVTNTGELFF
CDR3 DNA: TGTGCCAGCAGCACTCCTAGCGGGGTAACGAACACCGGGGAGCTGTTTTTT

J gene: TRBJ2-5
V gene: TRBV19
CDR3 length: 17
D gene: TRBD2
clone size: -
CDR3 protein: CASSFGLTSGGQETQYF
CDR3 DNA: TGTGCCAGTAGTTTCGGTCTGACTAGCGGGGGGCAAGAGACCCAGTACTTC

J gene: TRBJ1-1
V gene: TRBV10-2
CDR3 length: 14
D gene: TRBD1
clone size: few
CDR3 protein: CASSEQGGLAEAFF
CDR3 DNA: TGCGCCAGCAGTGAGCAGGGGGGACTAGCTGAAGCTTTCTTT

J gene: TRBJ1-4
V gene: TRBV7-8
CDR3 length: 16
D gene: -
clone size: -
CDR3 protein: CASSAKPPREGEKLFF
CDR3 DNA: TGTGCCAGCAGCGCCAAGCCTCCCCGGGAGGGTGAAAAACTGTTTTTT

J gene: TRBJ2-7
V gene: TRBV11-3
CDR3 length: 13
D gene: -
clone size: -
CDR3 protein: CASSAAGRYEQYF
CDR3 DNA: TGTGCCAGCAGCGCGGCGGGGCGCTACGAGCAGTACTTC

J gene: TRBJ1-5
V gene: TRBV5-8
CDR3 length: 16
D gene: TRBD1
clone size: few
CDR3 protein: CASSLAWAGGMQPQHF
CDR3 DNA: TGTGCCAGCAGCTTGGCATGGGCAGGGGGCATGCAGCCCCAGCATTTT

J gene: TRBJ1-2
V gene: TRBV3-1/TRBV3-2
CDR3 length: 13
D gene: TRBD1
clone size: once
CDR3 protein: CASRRDSNYGYTF
CDR3 DNA: TGTGCCAGCAGACGGGACAGCAACTATGGCTACACCTTC

J gene: TRBJ2-5
V gene: TRBV7-6
CDR3 length: 12
D gene: -
clone size: -
CDR3 protein: CASSWGQETQYF
CDR3 DNA: TGTGCCAGCAGCTGGGGGCAGGAGACCCAGTACTTC

J gene: TRBJ2-5
V gene: TRBV4-2
CDR3 length: 17
D gene: TRBD2
clone size: -
CDR3 protein: CASSPLSGGPIQEAQYF
CDR3 DNA: TGTGCCAGCAGCCCGTTGAGCGGGGGGCCGATCCAAGAGGCCCAGTACTTC

J gene: TRBJ2-1
V gene: TRBV6-6
CDR3 length: 12
D gene: TRBD1
clone size: once
CDR3 protein: CASSSQGSEQFF
CDR3 DNA: TGTGCCAGCAGCTCACAGGGGTCTGAGCAGTTCTTC